This TCR beta chain was sequenced in a study of blood T cell repertoires in COVID-19. Study as a whole: The cDNA or gDNA used as material had been derived from T cells, B-cell-depleted T cells, or PBMCs.

Assay used: immunoSEQ multiplex PCR; TCRdb lists only in-frame clones, some missing. The sample records 190,000 or so clones, 80% to 90% being singletons. Germline lookup yields CDR1 SGHTA and CDR2 FQGNSA. The CDR3 runs 16 residues. This receptor was obtained from a woman in her late teens or twenties who had recovered from COVID-19. Sequencing used peripheral blood. The chain links TRBV7-2 to TRBJ2-7; the D gene is possibly TRBD2 (6 bases). Here the CDR3 DNA reads TGTGCCAGCAGTTTAGGGGCTCTAGCGCCTTCCTACGAGCAGTACGTC. Residues: CASSLGALAPSYEQYV.